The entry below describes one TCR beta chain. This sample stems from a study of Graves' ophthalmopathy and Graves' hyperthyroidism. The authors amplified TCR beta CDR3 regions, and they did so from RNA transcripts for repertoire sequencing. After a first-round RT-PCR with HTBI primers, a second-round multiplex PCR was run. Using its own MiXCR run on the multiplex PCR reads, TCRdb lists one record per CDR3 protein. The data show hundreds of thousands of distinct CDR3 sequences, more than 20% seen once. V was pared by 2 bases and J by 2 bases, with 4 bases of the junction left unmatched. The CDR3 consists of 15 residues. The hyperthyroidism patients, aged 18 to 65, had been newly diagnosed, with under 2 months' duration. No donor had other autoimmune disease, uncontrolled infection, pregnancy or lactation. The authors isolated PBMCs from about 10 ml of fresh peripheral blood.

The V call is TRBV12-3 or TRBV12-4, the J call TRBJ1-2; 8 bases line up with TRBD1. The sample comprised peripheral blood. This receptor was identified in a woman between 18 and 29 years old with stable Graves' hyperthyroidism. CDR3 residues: CASSLQGALNYGYTF. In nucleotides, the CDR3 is TGTGCCAGCAGTTTACAGGGGGCGCTCAACTATGGCTACACCTTC.